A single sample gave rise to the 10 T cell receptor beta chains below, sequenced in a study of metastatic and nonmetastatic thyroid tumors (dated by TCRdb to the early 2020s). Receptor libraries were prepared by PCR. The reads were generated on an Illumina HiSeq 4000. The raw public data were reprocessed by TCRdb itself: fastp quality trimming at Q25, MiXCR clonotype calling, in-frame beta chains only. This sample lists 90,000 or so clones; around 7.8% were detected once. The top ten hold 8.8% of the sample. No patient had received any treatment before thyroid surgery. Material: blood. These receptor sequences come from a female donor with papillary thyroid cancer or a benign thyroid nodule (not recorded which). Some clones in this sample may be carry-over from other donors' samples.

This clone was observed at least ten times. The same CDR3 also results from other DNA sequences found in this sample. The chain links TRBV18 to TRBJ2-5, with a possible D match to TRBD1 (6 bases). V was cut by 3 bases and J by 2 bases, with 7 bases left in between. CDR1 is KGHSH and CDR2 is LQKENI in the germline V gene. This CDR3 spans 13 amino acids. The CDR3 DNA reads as TGTGCCAGCTCACCTGGACAGCAAGAGACCCAGTACTTC. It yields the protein CASSPGQQETQYF.

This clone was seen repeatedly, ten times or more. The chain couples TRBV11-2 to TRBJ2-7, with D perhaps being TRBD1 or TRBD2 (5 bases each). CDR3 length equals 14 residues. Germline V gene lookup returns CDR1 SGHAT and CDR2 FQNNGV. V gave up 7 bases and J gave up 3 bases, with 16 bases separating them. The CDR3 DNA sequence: TGTGCCAGCAACTTGGGGACGGGGAGCTACGAGCAGTACTTC. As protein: CASNLGTGSYEQYF.

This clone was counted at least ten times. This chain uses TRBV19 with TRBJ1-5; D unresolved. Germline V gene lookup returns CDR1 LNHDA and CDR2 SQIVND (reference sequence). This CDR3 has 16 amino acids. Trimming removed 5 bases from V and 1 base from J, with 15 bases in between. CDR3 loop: CASSGSAGWSNQPQHF. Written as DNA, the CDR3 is TGTGCCAGTAGTGGGTCCGCAGGATGGAGCAATCAGCCCCAGCATTTT.

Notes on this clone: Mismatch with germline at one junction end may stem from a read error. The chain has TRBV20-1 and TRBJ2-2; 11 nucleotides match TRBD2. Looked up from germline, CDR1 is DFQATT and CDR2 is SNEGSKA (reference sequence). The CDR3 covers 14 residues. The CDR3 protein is CSASSGGADRELFF. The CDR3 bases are TGCAGTGCTAGTAGCGGGGGGGCAGACCGGGAGCTGTTCTTT.

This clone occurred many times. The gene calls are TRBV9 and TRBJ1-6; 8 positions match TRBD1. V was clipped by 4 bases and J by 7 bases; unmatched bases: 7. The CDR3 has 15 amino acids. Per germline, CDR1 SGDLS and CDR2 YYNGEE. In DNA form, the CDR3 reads TGTGCCAGCAGCATTGGACAGGGTGGAAATTCACCCCTCCACTTT. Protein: CASSIGQGGNSPLHF.

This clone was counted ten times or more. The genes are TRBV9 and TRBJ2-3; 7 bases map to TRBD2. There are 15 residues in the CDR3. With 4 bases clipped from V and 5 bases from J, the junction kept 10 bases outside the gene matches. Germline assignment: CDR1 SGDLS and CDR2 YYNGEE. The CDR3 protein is CASSPLAKGLDTQYF. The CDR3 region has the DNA TGTGCCAGCAGCCCACTAGCGAAGGGGTTAGATACGCAGTATTTT.

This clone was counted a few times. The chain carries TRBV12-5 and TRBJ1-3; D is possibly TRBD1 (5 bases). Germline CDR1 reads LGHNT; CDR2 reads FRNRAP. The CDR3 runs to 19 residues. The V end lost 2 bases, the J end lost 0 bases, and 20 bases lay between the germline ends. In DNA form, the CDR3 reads TGTGCTAGTGGTTTGTCCATCCTGGTGGGGGGTTCCTCTGGAAACACCATATATTTT. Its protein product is CASGLSILVGGSSGNTIYF.

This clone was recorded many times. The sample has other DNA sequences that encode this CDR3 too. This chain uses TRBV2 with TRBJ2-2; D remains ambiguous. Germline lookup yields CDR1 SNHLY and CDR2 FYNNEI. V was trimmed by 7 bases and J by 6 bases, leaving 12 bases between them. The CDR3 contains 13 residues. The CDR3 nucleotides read TGTGCCAGCATCCGAGAGGTAGCCGGGGAGCTGTTTTTT. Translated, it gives CASIREVAGELFF. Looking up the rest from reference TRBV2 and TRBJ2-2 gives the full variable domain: EPEVTQTPSHQVTQMGQEVILRCVPISNHLYFYWYRQILGQKVEFLVSFYNNEISEKSEIFDDQFSVERPDGSNFTLKIRSTKLEDSAMYFCASIREVAGELFFGEGSRLTVL.

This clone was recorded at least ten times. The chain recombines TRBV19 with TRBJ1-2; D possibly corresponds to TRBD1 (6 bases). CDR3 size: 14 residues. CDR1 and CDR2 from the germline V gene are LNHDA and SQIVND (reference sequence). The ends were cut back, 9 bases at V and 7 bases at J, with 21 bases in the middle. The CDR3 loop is CASAEGGGNLGYTF. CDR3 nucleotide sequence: TGTGCCAGCGCCGAGGGGGGCGGGAATCTTGGCTACACCTTC.

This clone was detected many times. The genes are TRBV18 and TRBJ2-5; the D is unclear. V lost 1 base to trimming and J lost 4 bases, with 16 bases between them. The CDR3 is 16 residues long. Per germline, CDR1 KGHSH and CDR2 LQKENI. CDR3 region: CASSPRLDGVGETQYF. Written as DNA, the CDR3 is TGTGCCAGCTCACCACGGCTCGATGGGGTGGGAGAGACCCAGTACTTC.